A selection of T cell receptor beta chains follows, all from one sample in a study of blood T cell repertoires in COVID-19. The assay was immunoSEQ multiplex PCR, and TCRdb's table has in-frame clones only and misses some. The table shows approximately 250,000 clones, with over 70% occurring only once. The sequenced sample consisted of PBMCs or T cells enriched from blood (not recorded which). Receptor source: a woman aged 40 to 50 who had been exposed to COVID-19. Both conserved end residues are part of each CDR3. A D gene is named only where the DNA matches it firmly. Where a row states a size, it is once, few, many or the class of an expanded clone; other rows omit it.

d_call	clone_size	v_call	j_call	cdr3_aa	cdr3_nt
-	few	TRBV30	TRBJ2-7	CAWSPGGYEQYF	TGTGCCTGGAGTCCCGGAGGCTACGAGCAGTACTTC
TRBD1	-	TRBV6-5	TRBJ2-3	CASRWDRGAADTQYF	TGTGCCAGCAGATGGGACAGGGGAGCGGCAGATACGCAGTATTTT
-	once	TRBV24-1	TRBJ2-1	CATGANSNEQFF	TGTGCCACCGGAGCTAACTCGAATGAGCAGTTCTTC
TRBD1	-	TRBV28	TRBJ1-3	CASSRTGTGFFLAGNTIYF	TGTGCCAGCAGTAGAACCGGGACAGGGTTTTTCTTAGCTGGAAACACCATATATTTT
-	-	TRBV19	TRBJ1-1	CASRTPSVNTEAFF	TGTGCCAGTAGAACCCCCTCGGTAAACACTGAAGCTTTCTTT
TRBD2	-	TRBV3-1/TRBV3-2	TRBJ2-4	CASSQRRGVAKNIQYF	TGTGCCAGCAGCCAACGACGGGGGGTAGCCAAAAACATTCAGTACTTC
TRBD1	-	TRBV2	TRBJ1-6	CASRGGQFYNSPLHF	TGTGCCAGCAGGGGGGGACAGTTCTATAATTCACCCCTCCACTTT
-	-	TRBV5-1	TRBJ2-7	CASSNRPLYEQYF	TGCGCCAGCTCTAACAGACCGCTCTACGAGCAGTACTTC
-	few	TRBV3-1/TRBV3-2	TRBJ1-2	CASSRLDNGAGGYGYTF	TGTGCCAGCAGCCGCCTCGATAACGGGGCGGGGGGCTATGGCTACACCTTC
-	-	TRBV7-9	TRBJ1-3	CASKEQNSGNTIYF	TGTGCCAGCAAAGAACAGAACTCTGGAAACACCATATATTTT
-	-	TRBV5-8	TRBJ1-1	CASSLGGWRVNTEAFF	TGTGCCAGCAGCTTGGGTGGGTGGCGGGTGAACACTGAAGCTTTCTTT
TRBD1	-	TRBV4-1	TRBJ2-7	CASSPRDRGSYEQYF	TGCGCCAGCAGCCCCCGGGACAGGGGTTCCTACGAGCAGTACTTC
TRBD1	-	TRBV27	TRBJ2-1	CASSLFGQGNYNEQFF	TGTGCCAGCAGTTTATTCGGACAGGGAAACTACAATGAGCAGTTCTTC
-	-	TRBV20-1	TRBJ2-3	CSASSSTDTQYF	TGCAGTGCTAGTTCTAGCACAGATACGCAGTATTTT
-	-	TRBV19	TRBJ1-1	CASTNRGNTEAFF	TGTGCCAGTACTAATCGAGGGAATACTGAAGCTTTCTTT
-	-	TRBV24-1	TRBJ2-1	CATRGDNEQFF	TGTGCCACCAGGGGAGACAATGAGCAGTTCTTC
TRBD1	-	TRBV5-1	TRBJ1-1	CASSLQGAGGNTEAFF	TGTGCCAGCAGCTTACAGGGGGCTGGAGGGAACACTGAAGCTTTCTTT